The present entry profiles one TCR beta chain with its context. Its antigen remains unknown. Treatment: roughly 18 received Ad26.COV2.S at low or high dose, single or two shots; 5 received placebo; per-sample allocation not given. Sampling was done on day 63 after the first vaccine or placebo injection. The CDR3 is made up of 13 amino acids. Germline-derived CDR1 and CDR2 are LGHNT and FRNRAP. The V end was cut by 6 bases, the J end by 1 base, with 7 bases between. Assay used: immunoSEQ multiplex PCR; TCRdb lists only in-frame clones, some missing. The table lists more than 250,000 clones, around 87% of them singletons. The sample comes from a study of Ad26.COV2.S vaccination and SARS-CoV-2 variants. The wider study: Into the muscle, Ad26.COV2.S was dosed once or twice, 56 days apart.

General observations from the study: It was found that vaccine and placebo recipients had similar non-spike TCR breadth.

The chain couples TRBV12-5 to TRBJ2-1; the D gene is possibly TRBD2 (6 bases). The receptor was isolated from a person aged 18-60 years who received the Ad26.COV2.S COVID-19 vaccine or a placebo. Source: peripheral blood, taken in a trial of Ad26.COV2.S vaccine versus placebo. The DNA for the CDR3 is TGTGCTAGTGGGCGGGAATCCTACAATGAGCAGTTCTTC. It yields the protein CASGRESYNEQFF. The full variable domain, completed using reference TRBV12-5 and TRBJ2-1, is DARVTQTPRHKVTEMGQEVTMRCQPILGHNTVFWYRQTMMQGLELLAYFRNRAPLDDSGMPKDRFSAEMPDATLATLKIQPSEPRDSAVYFCASGRESYNEQFFGPGTRLTVL.